This T cell receptor (beta chain) stems from a study of blood T cell repertoires in COVID-19. The wider study: The United States, Italy and Spain provided the acute and convalescent COVID-19 samples. In each case, the material was cDNA or gDNA derived from T cells, B-cell-depleted T cells, or PBMCs.

As processed by the authors: It was from reference gene primer amplification that nucleated cell counts were estimated. Clones were sequenced by immunoSEQ multiplex PCR, and TCRdb holds only the in-frame ones, with some missing. V and J calls and clone size come straight from that table; D and trimming were deduced from the DNA. The sample holds roughly 700,000 clones, just under 90% seen once. CDR3 length: 14 amino acids. CDR1 and CDR2 (germline): MNHEY, SVGEGT. J was trimmed by 8 bases and V by 5 bases; bases with no gene match: 7. The source of this sequence is a woman between 18 and 29 years old with acute or convalescent COVID-19. J is TRBJ1-4 and V is TRBV6-2 or TRBV6-3, with 8 nucleotides matching TRBD1. Source material: peripheral blood. The CDR3 reads CASSGQGSKEKLFF. The CDR3, as DNA: TGTGCCAGCAGTGGACAGGGAAGCAAGGAAAAACTGTTTTTT.